This paragraph reports one T cell receptor beta chain. Antigen unknown. The data stem from a study of T cell repertoires in cytomegalovirus infection. About the research overall: It was the public TCR beta signatures that indicated both CMV infection and matching HLA type.

The germline V gene encodes CDR1 MGHRA and CDR2 YSYEKL. The V gene lost 1 base and the J gene lost 0 bases, with 25 bases spanning the gap. This CDR3 is built from 21 residues. Whole-study findings and limits: Ex vivo, HLA-C-restricted CMV-specific TCR beta clonotypes prevailed over the rest of the response. Adding up the frequency of public TCR beta families identified people who carried CMV plus the relevant HLA.

TCRdb recomputed calls from the reads with MiXCR, one row per CDR3 protein. Of about 360,000 distinct CDR3 sequences detected, 15% to 20% appear once; the ten largest clones hold 8.5% to 10%. Sequencing was performed on PBMCs. The J gene is TRBJ2-4, the V gene TRBV4-1; possibly TRBD1 for D (6 bases). This receptor was taken from a human donor in good health (CMV status not recorded). Some clones in this sample may be carry-over from other donors' samples. The DNA for the CDR3 is TGCGCCAGCAGCCAAGTCGGATTCCCGGGACAAGATAGGTTAGCCAAAAACATTCAGTACTTC. Translating gives CASSQVGFPGQDRLAKNIQYF.